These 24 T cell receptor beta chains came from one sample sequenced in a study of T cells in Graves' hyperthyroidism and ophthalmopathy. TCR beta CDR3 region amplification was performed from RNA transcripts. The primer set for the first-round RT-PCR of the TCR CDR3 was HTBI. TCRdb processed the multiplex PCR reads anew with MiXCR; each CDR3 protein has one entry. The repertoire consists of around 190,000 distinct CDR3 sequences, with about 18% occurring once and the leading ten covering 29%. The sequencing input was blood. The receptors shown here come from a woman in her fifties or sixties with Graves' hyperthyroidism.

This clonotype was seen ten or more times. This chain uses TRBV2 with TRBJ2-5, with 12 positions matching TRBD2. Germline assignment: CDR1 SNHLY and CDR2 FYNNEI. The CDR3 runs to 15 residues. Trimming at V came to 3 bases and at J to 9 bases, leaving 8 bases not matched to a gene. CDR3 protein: CASSETSGGPGAQYF. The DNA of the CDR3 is TGTGCCAGCAGTGAGACTAGCGGGGGCCCCGGGGCCCAGTACTTC.

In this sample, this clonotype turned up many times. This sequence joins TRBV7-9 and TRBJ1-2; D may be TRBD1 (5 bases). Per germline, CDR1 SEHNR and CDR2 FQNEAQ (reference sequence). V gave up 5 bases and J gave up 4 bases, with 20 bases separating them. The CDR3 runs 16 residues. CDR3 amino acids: CASSPSTARATYGYTF. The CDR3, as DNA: TGTGCCAGCAGCCCTTCGACAGCGAGGGCTACCTATGGCTACACCTTC.

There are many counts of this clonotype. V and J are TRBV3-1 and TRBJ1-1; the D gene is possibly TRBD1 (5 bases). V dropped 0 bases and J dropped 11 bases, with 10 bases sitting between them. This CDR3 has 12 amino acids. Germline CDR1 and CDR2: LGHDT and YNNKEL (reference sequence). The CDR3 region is CASSQEGKGAFF. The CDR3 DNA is TGTGCCAGCAGCCAAGAAGGGAAGGGGGCTTTCTTT.

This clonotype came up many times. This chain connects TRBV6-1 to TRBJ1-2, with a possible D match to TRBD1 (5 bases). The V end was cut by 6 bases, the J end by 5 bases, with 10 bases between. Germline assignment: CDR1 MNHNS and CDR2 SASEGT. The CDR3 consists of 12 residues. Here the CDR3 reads CASSTGTYGYTF. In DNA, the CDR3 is TGTGCCAGCAGCACAGGAACGTATGGCTACACCTTC.

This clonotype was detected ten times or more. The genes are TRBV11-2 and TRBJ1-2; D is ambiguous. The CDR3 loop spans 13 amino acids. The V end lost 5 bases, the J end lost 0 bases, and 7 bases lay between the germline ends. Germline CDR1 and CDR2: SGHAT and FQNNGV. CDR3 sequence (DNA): TGTGCCAGCAGCCGACAAACTAACTATGGCTACACCTTC. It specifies CASSRQTNYGYTF.

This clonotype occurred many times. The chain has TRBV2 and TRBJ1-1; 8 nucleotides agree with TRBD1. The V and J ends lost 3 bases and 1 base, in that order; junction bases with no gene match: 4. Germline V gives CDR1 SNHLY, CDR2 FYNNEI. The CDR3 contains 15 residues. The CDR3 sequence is CASSEWDRPNTEAFF. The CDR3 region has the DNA TGTGCCAGCAGTGAGTGGGACAGGCCGAACACTGAAGCTTTCTTT.

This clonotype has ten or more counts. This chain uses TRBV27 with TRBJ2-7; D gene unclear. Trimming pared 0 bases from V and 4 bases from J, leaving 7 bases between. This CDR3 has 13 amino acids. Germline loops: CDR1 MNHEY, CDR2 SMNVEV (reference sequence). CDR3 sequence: CASSLSKGYEQYF. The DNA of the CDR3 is TGTGCCAGCAGTTTATCGAAGGGTTACGAGCAGTACTTC.

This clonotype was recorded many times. CDR3 in DNA: TGTGCCAGCAGTTCAGGGGAACAAGAGACCCAGTACTTC. Protein sequence: CASSSGEQETQYF. The chain joins TRBV27 to TRBJ2-5; the D gene is possibly TRBD1 (6 bases). The CDR3 has 13 amino acids. CDR1 MNHEY and CDR2 SMNVEV come from the germline V gene (reference sequence). Trimming removed 4 bases from V and 2 bases from J, with 8 bases in between.

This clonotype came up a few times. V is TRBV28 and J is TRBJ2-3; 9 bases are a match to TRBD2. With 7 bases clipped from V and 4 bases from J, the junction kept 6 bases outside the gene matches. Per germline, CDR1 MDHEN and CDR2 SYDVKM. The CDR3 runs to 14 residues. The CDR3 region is CASIQAGGPDTQYF. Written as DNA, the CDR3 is TGTGCCAGCATCCAAGCGGGGGGCCCAGATACGCAGTATTTT. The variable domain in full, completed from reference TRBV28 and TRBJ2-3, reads DVKVTQSSRYLVKRTGEKVFLECVQDMDHENMFWYRQDPGLGLRLIYFSYDVKMKEKGDIPEGYSVSREKKERFSLILESASTNQTSMYLCASIQAGGPDTQYFGPGTRLTVL.

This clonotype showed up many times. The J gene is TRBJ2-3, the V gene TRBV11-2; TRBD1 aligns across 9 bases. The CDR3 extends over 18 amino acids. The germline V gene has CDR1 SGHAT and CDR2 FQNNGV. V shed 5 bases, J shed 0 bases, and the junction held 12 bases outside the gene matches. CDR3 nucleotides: TGTGCCAGCAGCCTACAAAGGGACAGGGCGTTTAGCACAGATACGCAGTATTTT. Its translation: CASSLQRDRAFSTDTQYF.

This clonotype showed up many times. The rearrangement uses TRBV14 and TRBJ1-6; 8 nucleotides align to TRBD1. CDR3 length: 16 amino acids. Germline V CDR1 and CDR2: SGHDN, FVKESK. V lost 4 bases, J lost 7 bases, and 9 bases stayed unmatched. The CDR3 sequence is CASSRWTGNLNSPLHF. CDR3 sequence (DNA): TGTGCCAGCAGCCGCTGGACAGGGAACTTAAATTCACCCCTCCACTTT.

The CDR3: CASRPSGGRNTGELFF. The CDR3 coding sequence is TGTGCCAGCAGACCCTCGGGGGGGCGGAACACCGGGGAGCTGTTTTTT. This rearrangement joins TRBV28 to TRBJ2-2; 8 positions agree with TRBD2. Germline loops: CDR1 MDHEN, CDR2 SYDVKM. This CDR3 is built from 16 residues. The V segment lost 6 bases and the J segment 1 base; nucleotides outside the gene matches: 7.

The CDR3 nucleotides are TGTGCCAGTAGTATCGCGCGGGGTGGCTACACCTTC. Translated, it gives CASSIARGGYTF. The chain uses TRBV19 and TRBJ1-2; D is ambiguous. CDR1 and CDR2 (germline): LNHDA, SQIVND (reference sequence). The CDR3 sequence is 12 residues long. Trimming removed 3 bases from V and 7 bases from J, with 9 bases in between.

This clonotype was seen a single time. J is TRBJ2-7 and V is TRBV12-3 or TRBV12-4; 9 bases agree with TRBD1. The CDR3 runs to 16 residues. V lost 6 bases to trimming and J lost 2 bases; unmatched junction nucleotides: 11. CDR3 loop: CASRRAGTGIPYEQYF. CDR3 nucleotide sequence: TGTGCCAGCAGGCGAGCCGGGACAGGGATCCCCTACGAGCAGTACTTC.

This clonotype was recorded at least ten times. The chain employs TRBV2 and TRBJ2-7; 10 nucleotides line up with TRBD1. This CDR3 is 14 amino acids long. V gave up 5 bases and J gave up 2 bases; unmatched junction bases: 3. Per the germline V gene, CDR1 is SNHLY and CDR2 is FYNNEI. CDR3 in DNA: TGTGCCAGCAGTTGGGACAGGGGTACCTACGAGCAGTACTTC. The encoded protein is CASSWDRGTYEQYF.

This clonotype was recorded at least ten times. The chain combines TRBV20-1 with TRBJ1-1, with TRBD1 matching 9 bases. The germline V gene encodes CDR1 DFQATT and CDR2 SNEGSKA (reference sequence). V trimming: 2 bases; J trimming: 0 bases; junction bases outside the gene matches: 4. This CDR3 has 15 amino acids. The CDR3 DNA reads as TGCAGTGCTAGATCACAGGGGGCCTTGAACACTGAAGCTTTCTTT. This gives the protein CSARSQGALNTEAFF.

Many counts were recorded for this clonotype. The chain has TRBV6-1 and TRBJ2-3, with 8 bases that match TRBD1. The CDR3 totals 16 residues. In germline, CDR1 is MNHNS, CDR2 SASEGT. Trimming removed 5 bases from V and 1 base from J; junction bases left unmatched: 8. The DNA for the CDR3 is TGTGCCAGCAGTCACCTGGGACAGGCAGGCACAGATACGCAGTATTTT. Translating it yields CASSHLGQAGTDTQYF.

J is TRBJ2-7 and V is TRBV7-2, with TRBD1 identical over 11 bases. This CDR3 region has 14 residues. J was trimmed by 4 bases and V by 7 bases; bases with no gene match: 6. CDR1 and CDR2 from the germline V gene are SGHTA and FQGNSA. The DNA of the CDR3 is TGTGCCAGCACGGACAGGGGGCCTAGATACGAGCAGTACTTC. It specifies CASTDRGPRYEQYF.

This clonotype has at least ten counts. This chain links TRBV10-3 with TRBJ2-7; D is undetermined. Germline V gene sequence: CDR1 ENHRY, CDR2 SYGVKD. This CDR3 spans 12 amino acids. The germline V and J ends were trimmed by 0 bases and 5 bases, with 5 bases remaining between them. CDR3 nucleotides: TGTGCCATCAGTGAGTCGGGAAACGAGCAGTACTTC. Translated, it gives CAISESGNEQYF.

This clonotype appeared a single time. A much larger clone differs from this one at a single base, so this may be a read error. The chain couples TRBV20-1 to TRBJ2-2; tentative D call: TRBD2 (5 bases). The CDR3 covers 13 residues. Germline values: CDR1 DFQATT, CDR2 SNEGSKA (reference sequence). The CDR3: CSARAQYTGELSF. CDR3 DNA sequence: TGCAGTGCTAGAGCTCAGTACACCGGGGAGCTGTCTTTT.

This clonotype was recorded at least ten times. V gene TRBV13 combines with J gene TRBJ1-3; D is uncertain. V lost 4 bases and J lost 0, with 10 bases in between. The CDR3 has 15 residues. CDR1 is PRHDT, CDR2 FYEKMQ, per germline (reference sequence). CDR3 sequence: CASSSIGHSGNTIYF. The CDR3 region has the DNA TGTGCCAGCAGCTCTATTGGCCACTCTGGAAACACCATATATTTT.

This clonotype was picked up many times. The CDR3 spells CATSDTGRGQNIQYF. The CDR3 region has the DNA TGTGCCACCAGTGATACCGGCAGGGGTCAAAACATTCAGTACTTC. V is TRBV24-1 and J is TRBJ2-4; weak D call: TRBD1 (6 bases). V dropped 3 bases and J dropped 5 bases, with 13 bases sitting between them. The CDR3 sequence is 15 residues long. Germline V lookup: CDR1 KGHDR, CDR2 SFDVKD.

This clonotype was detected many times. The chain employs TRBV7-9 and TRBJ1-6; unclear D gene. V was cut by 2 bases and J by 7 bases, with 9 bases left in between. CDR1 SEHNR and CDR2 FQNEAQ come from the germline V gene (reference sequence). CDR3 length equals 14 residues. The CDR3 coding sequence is TGTGCCAGCAGCTTACGCGGAAACAATTCACCCCTCCACTTT. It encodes CASSLRGNNSPLHF. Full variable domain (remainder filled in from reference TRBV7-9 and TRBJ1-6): DTGVSQNPRHKITKRGQNVTFRCDPISEHNRLYWYRQTLGQGPEFLTYFQNEAQLEKSRLLSDRFSAERPKGSFSTLEIQRTEQGDSAMYLCASSLRGNNSPLHFGNGTRLTVT.

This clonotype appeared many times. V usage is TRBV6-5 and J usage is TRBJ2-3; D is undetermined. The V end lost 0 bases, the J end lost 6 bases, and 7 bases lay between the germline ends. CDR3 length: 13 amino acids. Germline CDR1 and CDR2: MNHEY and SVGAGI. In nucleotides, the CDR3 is TGTGCCAGCAGTTACTCGGGCAGGGATACGCAGTATTTT. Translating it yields CASSYSGRDTQYF.